Below, 8 T cell receptor beta chains from the same sample are listed, as sequenced in a study of blood T cell repertoires in COVID-19. TCRdb's table, derived via immunoSEQ multiplex PCR, lists solely in-frame clones and lacks some. The sample has 200,000 to 250,000 clones, about 84% seen once. Sequencing was carried out using PBMCs or T cells enriched from blood (not recorded which). The receptors stem from a man aged 55 to 69 who had recovered from COVID-19.

V usage is TRBV5-4 and J usage is TRBJ2-2; tentatively, D is TRBD1 (5 bases). The CDR3 extends over 15 amino acids. Germline V lookup: CDR1 SGHNT, CDR2 YYREEE (reference sequence). V was trimmed by 1 base and J by 4 bases, leaving 11 bases between them. CDR3 in amino acids: CASSLFQGSTGELFF. Written as DNA, the CDR3 is TGTGCCAGCAGCTTGTTTCAGGGAAGCACCGGGGAGCTGTTTTTT. The full variable domain, in which reference TRBV5-4 and TRBJ2-2 provide the parts outside the CDR3, is ETGVTQSPTHLIKTRGQQVTLRCSSQSGHNTVSWYQQALGQGPQFIFQYYREEENGRGNFPPRFSGLQFPNYSSELNVNALELDDSALYLCASSLFQGSTGELFFGEGSRLTVL.

As for this clone: The same CDR3 also results from other DNA sequences found in this sample. The chain carries TRBV5-1 and TRBJ2-3; 9 bases agree with TRBD2. Germline CDR1 reads SGHRS; CDR2 reads YFSETQ. The CDR3 consists of 15 residues. The J segment lost 1 base and the V segment lost 3 bases, leaving 3 bases of the junction unmatched. The CDR3 spells CASSSLAGGTDTQYF. The DNA of the CDR3 is TGCGCCAGCAGCTCCTTAGCGGGGGGCACAGATACGCAGTATTTT.

The chain combines TRBV7-2 with TRBJ2-3; a possible D gene is TRBD2 (7 bases). The germline V and J ends were trimmed by 5 bases and 3 bases, with 21 bases remaining between them. The CDR3 runs 17 residues. Germline V CDR1 and CDR2: SGHTA, FQGNSA. The CDR3 loop reads CASSPMGGAGVTDTQYF. CDR3 bases: TGTGCCAGCAGCCCGATGGGGGGGGCGGGGGTTACAGATACGCAGTATTTT.

The rearrangement joins TRBV5-1 to TRBJ1-2; 8 bases align to TRBD1. Per germline, CDR1 SGHRS and CDR2 YFSETQ. The J segment lost 3 bases and the V segment lost 0 bases, leaving 1 base of the junction unmatched. This CDR3 is built from 14 residues. The CDR3: CASSLGGQDYGYTF. CDR3 DNA: TGCGCCAGCAGCTTGGGGGGACAGGACTATGGCTACACCTTC.

This sequence joins TRBV5-4 and TRBJ2-1; D might be TRBD2 (6 bases). The CDR3 has 17 residues. Trimming left V 0 bases short and J 2 bases short, with 15 bases between. The V gene's germline CDR1 is SGHNT and CDR2 YYREEE (reference sequence). CDR3 sequence reads: CASSLDPGLRTYNEQFF. The DNA of the CDR3 is TGTGCCAGCAGCTTGGACCCGGGACTCCGAACCTACAATGAGCAGTTCTTC.

This clone came up once. The V gene is TRBV27, the J gene TRBJ2-7; weak D call: TRBD2 (6 bases). The CDR3 is 15 residues long. Germline V lookup: CDR1 MNHEY, CDR2 SMNVEV (reference sequence). V was cut by 2 bases and J by 3 bases, with 14 bases left in between. Here the CDR3 reads CASSLGRRGLYEQYF. In DNA form, the CDR3 reads TGTGCCAGCAGTTTAGGCAGGAGGGGACTCTACGAGCAGTACTTC.

As regards this clone: Other DNA variants within this sample encode the same CDR3. The gene calls are TRBV5-1 and TRBJ2-3; maybe TRBD1 (5 bases). The CDR3 extends over 14 amino acids. Germline CDR1 and CDR2: SGHRS and YFSETQ. V was trimmed by 0 bases and J by 1 base, leaving 6 bases between them. CDR3 in DNA: TGCGCCAGCAGCTTGGCAGGGCGCACAGATACGCAGTATTTT. Translation gives CASSLAGRTDTQYF.

The chain recombines TRBV5-1 with TRBJ2-3, with 10 bases matching TRBD1. The V segment lost 3 bases and the J segment 5 bases; nucleotides outside the gene matches: 6. The CDR3 sequence is 15 residues long. Looked up from germline, CDR1 is SGHRS and CDR2 is YFSETQ. CDR3 nucleotides: TGCGCCAGCAGCTGGACAGGGGGGTTGGAAGATACGCAGTATTTT. As protein: CASSWTGGLEDTQYF.